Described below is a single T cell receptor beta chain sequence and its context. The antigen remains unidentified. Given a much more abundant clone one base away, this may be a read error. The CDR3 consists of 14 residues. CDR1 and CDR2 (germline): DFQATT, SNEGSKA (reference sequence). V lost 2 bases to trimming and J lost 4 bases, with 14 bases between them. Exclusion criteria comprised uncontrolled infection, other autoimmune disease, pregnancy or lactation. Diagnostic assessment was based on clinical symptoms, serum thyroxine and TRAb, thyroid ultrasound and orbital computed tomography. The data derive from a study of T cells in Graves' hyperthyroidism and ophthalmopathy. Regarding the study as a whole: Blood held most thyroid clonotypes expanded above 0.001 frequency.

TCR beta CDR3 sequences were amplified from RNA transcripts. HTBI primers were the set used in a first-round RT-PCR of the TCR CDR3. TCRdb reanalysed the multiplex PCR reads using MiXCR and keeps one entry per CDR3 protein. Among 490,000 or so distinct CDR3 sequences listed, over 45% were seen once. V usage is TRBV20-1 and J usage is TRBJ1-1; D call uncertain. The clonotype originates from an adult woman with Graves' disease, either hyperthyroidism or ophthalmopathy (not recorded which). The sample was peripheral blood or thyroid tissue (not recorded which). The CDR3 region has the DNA TGCAGTGCTAGATCAGGAGGGATATTCACTGAAGCTTTCTTT. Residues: CSARSGGIFTEAFF.